This TCR beta chain was captured by sequencing in a study of identical twins. This clonotype was found a few times. Its cognate antigen is unknown. The CDR3 totals 17 residues. CDR1 SGHRS and CDR2 YFSETQ come from the germline V gene. V dropped 4 bases and J dropped 0 bases, with 16 bases sitting between them. One entry per CDR3 protein, called by TCRdb with MiXCR from the 5' RACE reads. The sample consists of about 660,000 distinct CDR3 sequences, 8.6% of them appearing once. Study-level results: Beta out-of-frame twin sharing showed a weaker excess.

This sample was also put to use in a study of yellow fever vaccine responses in identical twins.

The rearrangement links TRBV5-1 to TRBJ1-4; no clear D gene. This receptor was obtained from a young woman in good health. Material for sequencing was PBMCs. This CDR3 is CASSRSPQVPTNEKLFF. For the CDR3, the DNA is TGCGCCAGCAGCCGGTCCCCCCAGGTACCAACTAATGAAAAACTGTTTTTT.